Reported below is one TCR beta chain. Generated by immunoSEQ multiplex PCR, the TCRdb table keeps only in-frame clones and is missing some. The table has thousands of clones, around a third seen once. The data belong to a study of T cells in localized non-small cell lung cancer. The ends were cut back, 3 bases at V and 0 bases at J, with 16 bases in the middle. Germline-derived CDR1 and CDR2 are SGHRS and YFSETQ. CDR3 length: 17 residues. The sequence was obtained from a male donor at least 60 years old with stage III lung adenocarcinoma. Specimen: lung tumor tissue, collected before any cancer treatment. This sequence joins TRBV5-1 and TRBJ1-3, with D possibly TRBD1 on 6 matching bases. This CDR3 reads CASSSIVGGNSGNTIYF. The CDR3 DNA reads TGCGCCAGCAGCTCCATTGTTGGGGGCAACTCTGGAAACACCATATATTTT.